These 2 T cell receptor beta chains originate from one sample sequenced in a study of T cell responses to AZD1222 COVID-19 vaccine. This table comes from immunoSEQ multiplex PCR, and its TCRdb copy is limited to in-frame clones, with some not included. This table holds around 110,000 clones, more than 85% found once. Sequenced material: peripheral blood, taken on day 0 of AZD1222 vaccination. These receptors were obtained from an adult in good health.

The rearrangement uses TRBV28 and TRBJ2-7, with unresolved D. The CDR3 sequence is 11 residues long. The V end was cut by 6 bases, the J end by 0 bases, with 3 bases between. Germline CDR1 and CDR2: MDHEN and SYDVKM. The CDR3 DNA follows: TGTGCCAGCAGCTACTCCTACGAGCAGTACTTC. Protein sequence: CASSYSYEQYF. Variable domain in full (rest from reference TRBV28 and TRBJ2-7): DVKVTQSSRYLVKRTGEKVFLECVQDMDHENMFWYRQDPGLGLRLIYFSYDVKMKEKGDIPEGYSVSREKKERFSLILESASTNQTSMYLCASSYSYEQYFGPGTRLTVT.

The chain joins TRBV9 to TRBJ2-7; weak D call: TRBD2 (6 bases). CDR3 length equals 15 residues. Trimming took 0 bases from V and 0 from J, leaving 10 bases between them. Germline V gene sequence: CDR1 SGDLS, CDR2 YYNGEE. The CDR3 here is CASSVGFGSSYEQYF. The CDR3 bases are TGTGCCAGCAGCGTAGGTTTCGGGAGCTCCTACGAGCAGTACTTC.